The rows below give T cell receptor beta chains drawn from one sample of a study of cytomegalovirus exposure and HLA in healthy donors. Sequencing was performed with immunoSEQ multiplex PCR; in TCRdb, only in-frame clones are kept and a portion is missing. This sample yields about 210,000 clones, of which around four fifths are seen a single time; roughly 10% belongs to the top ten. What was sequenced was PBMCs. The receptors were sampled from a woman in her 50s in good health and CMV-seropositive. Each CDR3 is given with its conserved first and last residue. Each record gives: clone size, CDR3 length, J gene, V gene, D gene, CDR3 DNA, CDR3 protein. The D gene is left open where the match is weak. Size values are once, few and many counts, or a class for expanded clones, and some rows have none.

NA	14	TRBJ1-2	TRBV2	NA	TGTGCCAGCAGTGATGCAGGGGCTAACTATGGCTACACCTTC	CASSDAGANYGYTF
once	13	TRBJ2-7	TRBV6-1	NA	TGTGCCAGCAGTGAAGCGAGTGAGTACGAGCAGTACTTC	CASSEASEYEQYF
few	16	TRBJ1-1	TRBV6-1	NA	TGTGCCAGCAGTGAACACGGATGGGGCATGAACACTGAAGCTTTCTTT	CASSEHGWGMNTEAFF
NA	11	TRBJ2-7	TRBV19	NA	TGTGCCAGTAGTATGAGTAGACAGCCAACCTTC	CASSMSRQPTF
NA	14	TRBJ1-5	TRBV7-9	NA	TGTGCCAGCAGCTTATCGGGGGTCGTACAGCCCCAGCATTTT	CASSLSGVVQPQHF
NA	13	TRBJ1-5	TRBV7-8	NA	TGTGCCAGCAGCTTTTCGGGGGATCAGCCCCAGCATTTT	CASSFSGDQPQHF
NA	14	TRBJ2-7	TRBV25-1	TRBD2	TGTGCCAGCAGTCCGACTAGCGGGGCCTACGAGCAGTACTTC	CASSPTSGAYEQYF
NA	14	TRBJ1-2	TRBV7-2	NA	TGTGCCAGCAGCTTAGCCGGGAGCGACGGGCACTACACCTTC	CASSLAGSDGHYTF
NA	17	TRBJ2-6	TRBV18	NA	TGTGCCAGCTCACCGACCCAGGGGGGAACTGGGGCCAACGTCCTGACTTTC	CASSPTQGGTGANVLTF
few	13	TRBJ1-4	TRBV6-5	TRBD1	TGTGCCAGCAGGACAGGGAGACATGAAAAACTGTTTTTT	CASRTGRHEKLFF
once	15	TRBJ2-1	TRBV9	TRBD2	TGTGCCAGCAGCCCGGGACTAAATTCCTACAATGAGCAGTTCTTC	CASSPGLNSYNEQFF
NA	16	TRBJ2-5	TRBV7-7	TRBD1	TGTGCCAGCAGCTCAAGAACCGGGACAGTTCAAGAGACCCAGTACTTC	CASSSRTGTVQETQYF
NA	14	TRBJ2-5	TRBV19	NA	TGTGCCAGTAGTATAGGAACGGCCCGGGTGACCCAGTACTTC	CASSIGTARVTQYF
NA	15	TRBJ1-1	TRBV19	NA	TGTGCCAGTAGTAGCCCGGGACTCTTGAACACTGAAGCTTTCTTT	CASSSPGLLNTEAFF
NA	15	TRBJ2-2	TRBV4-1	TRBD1	TGCGCCAGCAGCCAACAGGGGGCTGGGGACGGGGAGCTGTTTTTT	CASSQQGAGDGELFF
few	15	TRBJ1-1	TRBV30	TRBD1	TGTGCCTGGAGCAAACAACAGGGGGCGAACACTGAAGCTTTCTTT	CAWSKQQGANTEAFF
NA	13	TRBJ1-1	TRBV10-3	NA	TGTGCCATCAGTGATATCCAGGGCACTGAAGCTTTCTTT	CAISDIQGTEAFF
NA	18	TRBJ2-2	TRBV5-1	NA	TGCGCCAGCAGCTTGAACCGCGGGGCAGCCAAAGTCACCGGGGAGCTGTTTTTT	CASSLNRGAAKVTGELFF